The entry that follows covers one T cell receptor (beta chain) sequence. Its antigen is still unknown. The data originate from a study of lymphopenia after photon versus proton radiotherapy. Findings and limits, study-wide: Only patients who died were analyzed for survival; proton advantage is unproven. Relative stability marked proton patients; photon patients lost diversity and naive cells.

Assay used: immunoSEQ multiplex PCR; TCRdb lists only in-frame clones, some missing. This table has 150,000 to 200,000 clones, 75% to 90% appearing once. CDR1 and CDR2 from the germline V gene are MNHNS and SASEGT. This CDR3 region has 17 residues. V gave up 2 bases and J gave up 5 bases; unmatched junction bases: 13. Material: peripheral blood, obtained from a patient treated with photon-based radiotherapy. The source is a man aged 50-60 years with gastric cancer. This rearrangement joins TRBV6-1 to TRBJ2-5, with 8 bases matching TRBD1. CDR3 DNA: TGTGCCAGCAGTGAAATTGCAGGGGGCATCCGACGGGAGACCCAGTACTTC. Translation: CASSEIAGGIRRETQYF.